What follows are 11 T cell receptor beta chains derived from one specimen sequenced in a study of patients and donors after allogeneic stem cell transplantation. TCRdb reprocessed the RT-PCR reads with MiXCR, giving one entry per CDR3 protein. The data show over 130,000 distinct CDR3 sequences, about a third seen once. Sample: blood, either unsorted or a sorted T cell fraction (not recorded which). These receptor sequences come from a human donor who was either an allogeneic HSCT recipient or a stem cell or donor lymphocyte infusion donor (not recorded which). It is not recorded whose cells these are; they may come from a transplant donor.

This clonotype showed up just a few times. The gene calls are TRBV21-1 and TRBJ2-2; no DNA check was done on the table's D call, TRBD2. TRBV21-1 has pseudogene status. This CDR3 is built from 14 residues. The CDR3 sequence is CASSKKGYTGELFF. The CDR3 DNA is TGTGCCAGCAGCAAAAAGGGCTACACCGGGGAGCTGTTTTTT.

The gene calls are TRBV12-3 or TRBV12-4 and TRBJ1-2; TRBD1 matches 7 bases. J lost 4 bases, V lost 3 bases, and 8 bases had no gene match. This CDR3 has 15 amino acids. The CDR3 loop reads CASSFIPTGVYGYTF. Here the CDR3 DNA reads TGTGCCAGCAGTTTCATCCCCACAGGGGTCTATGGCTACACCTTC.

The genes are TRBV6-1 and TRBJ1-5; D not resolved. This CDR3 contains 13 residues. V was shortened by 5 bases and J by 5 bases, with 10 bases between the two germline ends. The germline V gene encodes CDR1 MNHNS and CDR2 SASEGT. CDR3 in DNA: TGTGCCAGCAGTTTCGGACGGCATCAGCCCCAGCATTTT. The encoded protein is CASSFGRHQPQHF.

The rearrangement links TRBV6-6 to TRBJ1-5, with D unresolved. Trimming cost V 3 bases and J 0 bases, with 9 bases left between them. The CDR3 runs 15 residues. Germline values: CDR1 MNHNY, CDR2 SVGAGI (reference sequence). CDR3 in DNA: TGTGCCAGCAGTTATTCTCCAGGTAGCAATCAGCCCCAGCATTTT. Translated: CASSYSPGSNQPQHF.

This clonotype turned up a few times. The genes are TRBV6-6 and TRBJ1-1, with a possible D match to TRBD1 (6 bases). V lost 2 bases, J lost 7 bases, and 17 bases lay in between. The CDR3 runs 15 residues. In germline, CDR1 is MNHNY, CDR2 SVGAGI (reference sequence). The CDR3 sequence: CASSYANGGVSEAFF. The CDR3, as DNA: TGTGCCAGCAGTTACGCTAACGGGGGCGTGAGTGAAGCTTTCTTT.

The chain carries TRBV29-1 and TRBJ1-1, with D uncertain. The CDR3 extends over 13 amino acids. Germline CDR1 SQVTM, CDR2 ANQGSEA. V was pared by 6 bases and J by 0 bases, with 11 bases between. CDR3: CSVLSPMNTEAFF. The CDR3 nucleotides read TGCAGCGTACTGTCTCCGATGAACACTGAAGCTTTCTTT.

The chain uses TRBV29-1 and TRBJ1-2; a possible D gene is TRBD1 (6 bases). The CDR3 has 10 residues. Trimming stripped 3 bases from V and 8 bases from J, with 7 bases between. In germline, CDR1 is SQVTM, CDR2 ANQGSEA. The CDR3 bases are TGCAGCGTTGATGGGGGCGGCTACACCTTC. Translated: CSVDGGGYTF.

V and J are TRBV14 and TRBJ2-4, with a possible D match to TRBD1 (6 bases). Trimming took 4 bases from V and 0 from J, leaving 10 bases between them. Germline assignment: CDR1 SGHDN and CDR2 FVKESK. This CDR3 spans 15 amino acids. The CDR3 DNA reads as TGTGCCAGCAGCCCGACAGGTGTAGCCAAAAACATTCAGTACTTC. This translates into CASSPTGVAKNIQYF. The full variable domain, completed using reference TRBV14 and TRBJ2-4, is EAGVTQFPSHSVIEKGQTVTLRCDPISGHDNLYWYRRVMGKEIKFLLHFVKESKQDESGMPNNRFLAERTGGTYSTLKVQPAELEDSGVYFCASSPTGVAKNIQYFGAGTRLSVL.

The chain is built from TRBV29-1 and TRBJ1-3; tentative D call: TRBD1 (6 bases). The CDR3 runs to 12 residues. The germline V and J ends were trimmed by 5 bases and 3 bases, with 8 bases remaining between them. Germline V CDR1 and CDR2: SQVTM, ANQGSEA. CDR3: CSVPGHGNTIYF. For the CDR3, the DNA is TGCAGCGTTCCGGGACATGGAAACACCATATATTTT.

This clonotype was counted a few times. The chain employs TRBV12-3 or TRBV12-4 and TRBJ1-6; 8 bases are shared with TRBD1. CDR3 length: 14 amino acids. The J segment lost 11 bases and the V segment lost 5 bases, leaving 8 bases of the junction unmatched. The CDR3 sequence is CASSIGQGKTPLHF. The CDR3 DNA reads as TGTGCCAGCAGTATAGGACAGGGAAAGACACCCCTCCACTTT.

The rearrangement uses TRBV6-2 or TRBV6-3 and TRBJ2-5; the match to TRBD2 covers 8 bases. After removal of 6 bases from V and 2 bases from J, the junction contained 5 bases not matched to a gene. Per the germline V gene, CDR1 is MNHEY and CDR2 is SVGEGT. This CDR3 has 14 amino acids. DNA for the CDR3: TGTGCCAGCAGATCGGGGGGGGCACAAGAGACCCAGTACTTC. Amino acid sequence: CASRSGGAQETQYF.